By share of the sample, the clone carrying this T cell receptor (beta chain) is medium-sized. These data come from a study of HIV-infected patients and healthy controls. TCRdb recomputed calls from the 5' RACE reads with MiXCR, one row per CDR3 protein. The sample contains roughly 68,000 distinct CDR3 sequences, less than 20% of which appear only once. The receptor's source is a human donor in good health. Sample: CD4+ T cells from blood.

CDR3 loop: CASSPPDTYEQYF. CDR3 sequence (DNA): TGTGCCAGCAGTCCCCCCGATACCTACGAGCAGTACTTC. The rearrangement joins TRBV27 to TRBJ2-7, with unresolved D. V was clipped by 5 bases and J by 2 bases, with 10 bases between them. The CDR3 spans 13 residues. Germline CDR1 reads MNHEY; CDR2 reads SMNVEV (reference sequence).